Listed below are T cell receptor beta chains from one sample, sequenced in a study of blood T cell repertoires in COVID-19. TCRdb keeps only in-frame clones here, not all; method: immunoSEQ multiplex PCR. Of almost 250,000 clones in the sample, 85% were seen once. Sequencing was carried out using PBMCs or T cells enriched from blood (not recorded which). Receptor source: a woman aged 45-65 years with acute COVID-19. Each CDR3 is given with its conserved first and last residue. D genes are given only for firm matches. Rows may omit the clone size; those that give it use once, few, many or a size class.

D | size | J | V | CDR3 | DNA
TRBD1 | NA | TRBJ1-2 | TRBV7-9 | CASSRILPGQGEAYGYTF | TGTGCCAGCAGCCGTATACTACCGGGACAGGGAGAAGCTTATGGCTACACCTTC
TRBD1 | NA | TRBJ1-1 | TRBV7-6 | CASSLGQGLNTEAFF | TGTGCCAGCAGCTTAGGACAGGGGTTGAACACTGAAGCTTTCTTT
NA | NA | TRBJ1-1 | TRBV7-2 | CASSARNTEAFF | TGTGCCAGCAGCGCCAGGAACACTGAAGCTTTCTTT
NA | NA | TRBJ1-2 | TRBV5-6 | CASSSVTRGYGYTF | TGTGCCAGCAGCTCCGTTACCAGGGGCTATGGCTACACCTTC
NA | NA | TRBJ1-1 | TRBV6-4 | CASSRGTNTEAFF | TGTGCCAGCAGTAGGGGTACTAACACTGAAGCTTTCTTT
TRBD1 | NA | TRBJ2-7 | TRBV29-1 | CSVEDTGQGFGEQYF | TGCAGCGTTGAAGATACGGGACAGGGTTTTGGCGAGCAGTACTTC
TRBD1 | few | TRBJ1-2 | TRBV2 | CASRSGAGGRGYTF | TGTGCCAGCCGTAGTGGGGCAGGGGGGCGAGGCTACACCTTC
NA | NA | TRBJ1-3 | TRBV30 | CAWSVLLGNTIYF | TGTGCCTGGAGTGTACTCTTAGGAAACACCATATATTTT
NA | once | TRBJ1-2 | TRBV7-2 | CASSFHSNYGYTF | TGTGCCAGCAGCTTCCACAGTAACTATGGCTACACCTTC
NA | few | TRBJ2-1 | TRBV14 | CASSQSGGWYNEQFF | TGTGCCAGCAGCCAGTCGGGGGGCTGGTACAATGAGCAGTTCTTC
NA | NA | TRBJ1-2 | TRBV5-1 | CASSFDRSLAFYGYTF | TGCGCCAGCAGCTTTGACAGGAGCCTCGCCTTCTATGGCTACACCTTC
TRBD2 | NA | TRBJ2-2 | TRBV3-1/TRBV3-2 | CASSLHPGGVGGTGELFF | TGTGCCAGCAGCCTTCACCCGGGGGGGGTCGGCGGCACCGGGGAGCTGTTTTTT
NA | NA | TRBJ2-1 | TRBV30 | CAWSVLGLSSYNEQFF | TGTGCCTGGAGTGTACTAGGACTTAGCTCCTACAATGAGCAGTTCTTC
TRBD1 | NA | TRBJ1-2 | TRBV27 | CASTDRANYGYTF | TGTGCCAGCACAGACAGGGCTAACTATGGCTACACCTTC
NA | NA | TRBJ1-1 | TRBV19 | CASSIGVSGTEAFF | TGTGCCAGTAGTATAGGGGTGTCGGGCACTGAAGCTTTCTTT
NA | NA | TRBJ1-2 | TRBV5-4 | CASSLAGRDGYTF | TGTGCCAGCAGCTTGGCAGGGCGCGATGGCTACACCTTC
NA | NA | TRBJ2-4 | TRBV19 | CASSPGTTTKNIQYF | TGTGCCAGTAGTCCCGGGACAACAACCAAAAACATTCAGTACTTC
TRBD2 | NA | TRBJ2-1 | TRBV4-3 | CASSRGGTYNEQFF | TGCGCCAGCAGCCGGGGGGGGACCTACAATGAGCAGTTCTTC
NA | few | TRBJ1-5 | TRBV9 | CASSVSGGDQPQHF | TGTGCCAGCAGCGTAAGCGGAGGCGATCAGCCCCAGCATTTT
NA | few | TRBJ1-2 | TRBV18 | CASSPGTSYGYTF | TGTGCCAGCTCACCAGGCACCTCCTATGGCTACACCTTC
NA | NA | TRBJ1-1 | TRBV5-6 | CASSAGRGWAFF | TGTGCCAGCAGCGCCGGCAGGGGATGGGCTTTCTTT
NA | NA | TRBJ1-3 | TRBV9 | CASSVAGSRENTIYF | TGTGCCAGCAGCGTAGCTGGGAGCCGGGAGAACACCATATATTTT
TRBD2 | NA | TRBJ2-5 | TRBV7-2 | CASSLAQAGGEETQYF | TGTGCCAGCAGCTTAGCGCAGGCGGGGGGCGAAGAGACCCAGTACTTC
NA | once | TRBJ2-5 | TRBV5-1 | CASSSTGRGQETQYF | TGCGCCAGCAGCTCCACAGGGAGGGGCCAAGAGACCCAGTACTTC
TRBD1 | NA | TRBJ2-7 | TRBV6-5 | CASTPGQGYEQYF | TGTGCCAGCACCCCGGGACAGGGATACGAGCAGTACTTC
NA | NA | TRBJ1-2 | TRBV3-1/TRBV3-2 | CASSQIPDSYGYTF | TGTGCCAGCAGCCAAATCCCAGACTCCTATGGCTACACCTTC
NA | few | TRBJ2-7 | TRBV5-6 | CASSPNSRYEQYF | TGTGCCAGCAGCCCGAACTCACGTTACGAGCAGTACTTC
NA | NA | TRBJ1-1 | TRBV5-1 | CASSKDSTGTEAFF | TGCGCCAGCAGCAAGGACTCTACGGGGACTGAAGCTTTCTTT
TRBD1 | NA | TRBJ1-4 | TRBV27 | CASSYRGIANEKLFF | TGTGCCAGCAGTTACAGGGGGATAGCTAATGAAAAACTGTTTTTT
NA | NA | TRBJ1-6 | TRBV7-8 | CASSRGADNSPLHF | TGTGCCAGCAGCCGGGGGGCGGATAATTCACCCCTCCACTTT
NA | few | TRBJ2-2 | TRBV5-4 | CASSLPPLGTGELFF | TGTGCCAGCAGCTTACCGCCCCTAGGCACCGGGGAGCTGTTTTTT
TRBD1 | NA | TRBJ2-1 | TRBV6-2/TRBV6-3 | CASSYRTGTGINNEQFF | TGTGCCAGCAGTTACCGGACCGGGACAGGGATAAACAATGAGCAGTTCTTC
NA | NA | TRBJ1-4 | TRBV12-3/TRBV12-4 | CASYRGGNEKLFF | TGTGCCAGCTACCGGGGGGGAAATGAAAAACTGTTTTTT
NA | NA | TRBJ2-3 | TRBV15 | CATSRYQGQDTQYF | TGTGCCACCAGCAGATATCAGGGGCAAGATACGCAGTATTTT
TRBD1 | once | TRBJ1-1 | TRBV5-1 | CASSITGVRTEAFF | TGCGCCAGCAGCATAACAGGGGTGAGGACTGAAGCTTTCTTT
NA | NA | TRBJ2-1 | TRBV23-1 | CASSQSDYEQFF | TGCGCCAGCAGTCAATCGGACTATGAGCAGTTCTTC
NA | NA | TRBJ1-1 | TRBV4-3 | CASSQDTDTEAFF | TGCGCCAGCAGCCAAGATACGGACACTGAAGCTTTCTTT
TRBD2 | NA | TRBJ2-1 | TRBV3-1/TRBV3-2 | CASSQGLAGGCNNEQFF | TGTGCCAGCAGCCAAGGACTAGCGGGGGGGTGTAACAATGAGCAGTTCTTC
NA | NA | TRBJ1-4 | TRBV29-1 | CSVEGSGSKKLFF | TGCAGCGTTGAGGGGAGCGGGAGTAAAAAACTGTTTTTT
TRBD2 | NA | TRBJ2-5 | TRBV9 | CASSSTSGGETQYF | TGTGCCAGCAGCAGTACTAGCGGGGGCGAGACCCAGTACTTC
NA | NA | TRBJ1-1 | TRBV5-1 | CASSFKAGETEAFF | TGCGCCAGCAGCTTTAAGGCTGGGGAGACTGAAGCTTTCTTT
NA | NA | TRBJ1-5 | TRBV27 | CASSLSGTGLYSNQPQHF | TGTGCCAGCAGTTTATCAGGGACTGGGCTCTATAGCAATCAGCCCCAGCATTTT
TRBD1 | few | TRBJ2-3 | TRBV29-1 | CSVADRGTTDTQYF | TGCAGCGTCGCGGACAGGGGTACCACAGATACGCAGTATTTT
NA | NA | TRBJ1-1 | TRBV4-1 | CASSQVPDTEAFF | TGCGCCAGCAGCCAAGTCCCGGACACTGAAGCTTTCTTT
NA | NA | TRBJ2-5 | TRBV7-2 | CASSLGVTGMGETQYF | TGTGCCAGCAGCTTAGGGGTAACAGGGATGGGCGAGACCCAGTACTTC
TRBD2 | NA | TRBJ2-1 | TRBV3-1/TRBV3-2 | CASSQVGAGGRNEQFF | TGTGCCAGCAGCCAAGTTGGAGCGGGGGGGCGTAATGAGCAGTTCTTC
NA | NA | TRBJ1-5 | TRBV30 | CAWSVPTASNQPQHF | TGTGCCTGGAGTGTACCGACAGCTAGCAATCAGCCCCAGCATTTT
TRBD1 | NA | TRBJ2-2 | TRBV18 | CATFGTEHTGELFF | TGTGCCACCTTTGGGACAGAACACACCGGGGAGCTGTTTTTT
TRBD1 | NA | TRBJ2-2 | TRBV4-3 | CASSQDTGTGNTGELFF | TGCGCCAGCAGCCAAGACACCGGGACAGGGAACACCGGGGAGCTGTTTTTT
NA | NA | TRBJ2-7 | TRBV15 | CATGPGSQSYEQYF | TGTGCCACCGGACCCGGGAGCCAGTCCTACGAGCAGTACTTC
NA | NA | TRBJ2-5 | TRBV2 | CASSGRRRGQETQYF | TGTGCCAGCAGTGGGAGGCGCAGGGGCCAAGAGACCCAGTACTTC
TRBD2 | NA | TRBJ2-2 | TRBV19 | CASSIAGLARNTGELFF | TGTGCCAGTAGTATAGCGGGACTAGCGAGGAACACCGGGGAGCTGTTTTTT
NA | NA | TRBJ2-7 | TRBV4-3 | CASSQVGTVYEQYF | TGCGCCAGCAGCCAAGTGGGCACGGTCTACGAGCAGTACTTC
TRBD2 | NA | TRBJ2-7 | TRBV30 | CAWSSRSGALYEQYF | TGTGCCTGGAGTTCGCGTAGCGGGGCCCTCTACGAGCAGTACTTC
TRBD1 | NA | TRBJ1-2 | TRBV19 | CASGRQGTNYGYTF | TGTGCCAGCGGGAGACAGGGGACTAACTATGGCTACACCTTC